This TCR beta chain was profiled in a study of T cell responses to AZD1222 COVID-19 vaccine. Points from the study as a whole: It should be noted that donors were predominantly white British and more often female, and clonal diversity was possibly underestimated.

Trimming took 7 bases from V and 1 from J; bases not matched to a gene: 4. CDR3 length: 15 amino acids. The germline gives CDR1 SNHLY, CDR2 FYNNEI. Sequenced by immunoSEQ multiplex PCR; TCRdb stores in-frame clones only, minus some. This table holds 75,000 to 95,000 clones, about 88% found once. As to this clone: The antigen remains undetermined.

The clonotype was recovered from an adult in good health. The material sequenced was peripheral blood, taken on day 0 of AZD1222 vaccination. J is TRBJ2-2 and V is TRBV2; 9 bases agree with TRBD2. CDR3 coding DNA: TGTGCCAGCAAGGCGGGGGGGAGGAACACCGGGGAGCTGTTTTTT. Encoded protein: CASKAGGRNTGELFF.